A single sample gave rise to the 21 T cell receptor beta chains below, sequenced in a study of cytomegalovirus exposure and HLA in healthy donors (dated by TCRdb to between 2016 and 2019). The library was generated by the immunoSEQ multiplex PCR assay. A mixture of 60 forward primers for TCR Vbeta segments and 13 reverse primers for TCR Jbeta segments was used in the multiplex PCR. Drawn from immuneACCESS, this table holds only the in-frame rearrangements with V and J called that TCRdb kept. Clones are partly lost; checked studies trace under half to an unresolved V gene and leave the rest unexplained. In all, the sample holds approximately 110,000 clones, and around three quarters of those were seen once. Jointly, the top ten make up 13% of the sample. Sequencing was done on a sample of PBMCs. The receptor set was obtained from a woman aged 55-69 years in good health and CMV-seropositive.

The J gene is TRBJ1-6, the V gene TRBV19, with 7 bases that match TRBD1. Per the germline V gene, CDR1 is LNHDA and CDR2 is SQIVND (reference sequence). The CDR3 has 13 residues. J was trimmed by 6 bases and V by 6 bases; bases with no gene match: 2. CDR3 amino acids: CASRGQPNSPLHF. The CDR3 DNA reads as TGTGCCAGTAGGGGACAGCCTAATTCACCCCTCCACTTT. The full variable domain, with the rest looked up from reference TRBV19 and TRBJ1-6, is DGGITQSPKYLFRKEGQNVTLSCEQNLNHDAMYWYRQDPGQGLRLIYYSQIVNDFQKGDIAEGYSVSREKKESFPLTVTSAQKNPTAFYLCASRGQPNSPLHFGNGTRLTVT.

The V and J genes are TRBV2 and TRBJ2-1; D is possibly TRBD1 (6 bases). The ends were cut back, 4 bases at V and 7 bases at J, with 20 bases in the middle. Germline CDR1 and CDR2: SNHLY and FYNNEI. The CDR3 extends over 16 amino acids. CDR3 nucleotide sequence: TGTGCCAGCAGTGGGGTGATGGGGGCGTTGGGAAATGAGCAGTTCTTC. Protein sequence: CASSGVMGALGNEQFF.

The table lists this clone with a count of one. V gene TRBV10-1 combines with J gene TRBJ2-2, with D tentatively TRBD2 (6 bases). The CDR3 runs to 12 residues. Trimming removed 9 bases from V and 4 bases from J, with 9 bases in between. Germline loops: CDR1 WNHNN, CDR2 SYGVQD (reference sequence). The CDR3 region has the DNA TGCGCCAGGGGACTGCCCACCGGGGAGCTGTTTTTT. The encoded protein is CARGLPTGELFF.

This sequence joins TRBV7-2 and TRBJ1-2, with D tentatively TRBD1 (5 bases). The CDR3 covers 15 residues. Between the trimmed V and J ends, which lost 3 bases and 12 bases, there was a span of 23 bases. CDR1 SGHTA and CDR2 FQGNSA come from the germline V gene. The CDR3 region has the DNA TGTGCCAGCAGCTTGGGCCGGGGGGATATGGGCAGGAACACCTTC. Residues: CASSLGRGDMGRNTF.

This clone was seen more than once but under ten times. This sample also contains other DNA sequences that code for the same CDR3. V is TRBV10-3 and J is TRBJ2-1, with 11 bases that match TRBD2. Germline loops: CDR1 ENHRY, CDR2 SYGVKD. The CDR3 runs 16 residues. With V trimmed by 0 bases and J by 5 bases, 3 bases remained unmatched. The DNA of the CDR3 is TGTGCCATCAGTGAGTCAGTAGCGGGAGGGGACAATGAGCAGTTCTTC. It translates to CAISESVAGGDNEQFF.

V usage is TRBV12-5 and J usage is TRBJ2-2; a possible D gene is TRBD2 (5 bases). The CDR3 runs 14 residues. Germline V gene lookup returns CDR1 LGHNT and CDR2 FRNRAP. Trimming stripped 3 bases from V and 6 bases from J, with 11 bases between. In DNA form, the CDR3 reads TGTGCTAGTGGTTTCGGAGGAGAGGCCGGGGAGCTGTTTTTT. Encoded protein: CASGFGGEAGELFF.

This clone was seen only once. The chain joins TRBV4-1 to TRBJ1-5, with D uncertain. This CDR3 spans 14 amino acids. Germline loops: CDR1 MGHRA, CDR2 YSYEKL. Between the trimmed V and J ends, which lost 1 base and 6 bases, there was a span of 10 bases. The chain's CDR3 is CASSQALMSQPQHF. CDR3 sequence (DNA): TGCGCCAGCAGCCAAGCTTTAATGAGTCAGCCCCAGCATTTT.

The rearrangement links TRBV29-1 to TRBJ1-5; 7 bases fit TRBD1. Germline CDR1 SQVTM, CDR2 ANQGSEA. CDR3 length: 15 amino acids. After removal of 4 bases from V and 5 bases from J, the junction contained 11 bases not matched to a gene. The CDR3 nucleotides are TGCAGCGTTGTCACGGCGGGACAGCAAGATCAGCCCCAGCATTTT. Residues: CSVVTAGQQDQPQHF.

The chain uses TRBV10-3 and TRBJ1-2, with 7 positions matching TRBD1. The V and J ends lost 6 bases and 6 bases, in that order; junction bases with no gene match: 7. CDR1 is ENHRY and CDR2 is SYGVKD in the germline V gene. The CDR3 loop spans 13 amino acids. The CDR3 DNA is TGTGCCATCAGGCCCACAGGGGTTAATGGCTACACCTTC. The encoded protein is CAIRPTGVNGYTF.

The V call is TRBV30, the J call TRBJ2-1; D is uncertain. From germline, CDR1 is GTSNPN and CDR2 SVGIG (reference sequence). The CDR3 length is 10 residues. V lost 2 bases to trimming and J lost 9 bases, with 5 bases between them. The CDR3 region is CAWSIGEQFF. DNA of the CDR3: TGTGCCTGGAGTATCGGTGAGCAGTTCTTC.

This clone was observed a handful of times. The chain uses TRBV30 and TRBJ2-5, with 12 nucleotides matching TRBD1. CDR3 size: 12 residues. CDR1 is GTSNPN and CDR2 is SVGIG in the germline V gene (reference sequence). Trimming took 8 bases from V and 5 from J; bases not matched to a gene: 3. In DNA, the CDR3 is TGTGCCGGGGACAGGGGGCGGGAGACCCAGTACTTC. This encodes CAGDRGRETQYF.

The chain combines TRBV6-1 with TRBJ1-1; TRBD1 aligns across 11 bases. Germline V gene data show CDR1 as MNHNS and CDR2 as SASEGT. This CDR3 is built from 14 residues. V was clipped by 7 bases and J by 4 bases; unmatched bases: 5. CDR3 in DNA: TGTGCCAGCATCGGGACAGGGGGTGGCACTGAAGCTTTCTTT. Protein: CASIGTGGGTEAFF.

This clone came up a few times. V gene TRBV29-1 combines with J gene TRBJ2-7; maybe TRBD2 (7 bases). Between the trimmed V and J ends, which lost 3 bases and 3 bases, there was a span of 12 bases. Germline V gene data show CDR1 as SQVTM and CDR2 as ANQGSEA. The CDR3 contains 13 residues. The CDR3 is CSVEIGGDYEQYF. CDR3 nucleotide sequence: TGCAGCGTTGAGATAGGGGGGGACTACGAGCAGTACTTC.

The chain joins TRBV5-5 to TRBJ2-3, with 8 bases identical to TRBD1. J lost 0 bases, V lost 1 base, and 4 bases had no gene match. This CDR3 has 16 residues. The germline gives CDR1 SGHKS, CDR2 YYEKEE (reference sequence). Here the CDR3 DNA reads TGTGCCAGCAGCTTGAGACAGGGGTCCAGCACAGATACGCAGTATTTT. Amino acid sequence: CASSLRQGSSTDTQYF.

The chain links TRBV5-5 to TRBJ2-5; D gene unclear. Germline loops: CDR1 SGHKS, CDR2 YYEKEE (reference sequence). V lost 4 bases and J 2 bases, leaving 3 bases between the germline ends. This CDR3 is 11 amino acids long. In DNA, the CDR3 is TGTGCCAGCAGCCAGCAAGAGACCCAGTACTTC. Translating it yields CASSQQETQYF.

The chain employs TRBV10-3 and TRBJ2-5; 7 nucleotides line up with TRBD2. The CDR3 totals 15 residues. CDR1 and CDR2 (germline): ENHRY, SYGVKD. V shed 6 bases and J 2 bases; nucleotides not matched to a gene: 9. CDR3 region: CAISSGLRLQETQYF. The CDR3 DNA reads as TGTGCCATCAGCTCGGGACTACGTCTTCAAGAGACCCAGTACTTC.

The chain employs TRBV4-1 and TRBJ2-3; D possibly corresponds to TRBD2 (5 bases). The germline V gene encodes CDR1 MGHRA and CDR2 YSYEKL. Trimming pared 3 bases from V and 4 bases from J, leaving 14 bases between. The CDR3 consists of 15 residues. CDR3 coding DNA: TGCGCCAGCAGCCATTCAAAGGACTTGTCAGATACGCAGTATTTT. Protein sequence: CASSHSKDLSDTQYF.

CDR3 region: CASSDRGNTGELFF. The CDR3 nucleotides read TGTGCCAGTAGTGACAGGGGAAACACCGGGGAGCTGTTTTTT. This chain joins TRBV19 and TRBJ2-2; 8 bases match TRBD1. V trimming: 5 bases; J trimming: 2 bases; junction bases outside the gene matches: 1. The CDR3 is made up of 14 amino acids. Germline V lookup: CDR1 LNHDA, CDR2 SQIVND (reference sequence).

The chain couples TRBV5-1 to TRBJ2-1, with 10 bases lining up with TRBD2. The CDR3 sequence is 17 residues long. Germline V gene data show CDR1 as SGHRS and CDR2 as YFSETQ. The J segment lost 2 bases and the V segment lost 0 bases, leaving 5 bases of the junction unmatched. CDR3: CASSLGASGSTYNEQFF. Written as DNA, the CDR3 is TGCGCCAGCAGCTTGGGGGCTAGCGGGAGTACCTACAATGAGCAGTTCTTC.

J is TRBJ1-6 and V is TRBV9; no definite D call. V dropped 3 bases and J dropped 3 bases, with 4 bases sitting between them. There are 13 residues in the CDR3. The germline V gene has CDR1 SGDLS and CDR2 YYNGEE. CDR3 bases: TGTGCCAGCAGCGCCAGCTATAATTCACCCCTCCACTTT. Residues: CASSASYNSPLHF.

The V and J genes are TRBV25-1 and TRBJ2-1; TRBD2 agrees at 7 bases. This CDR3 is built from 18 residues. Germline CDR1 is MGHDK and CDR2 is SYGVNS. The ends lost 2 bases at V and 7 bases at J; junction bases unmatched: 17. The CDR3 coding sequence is TGTGCCAGCAGTGAACCCTTTCGAGGGAGGGCCGGTTGGAATGAGCAGTTCTTC. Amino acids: CASSEPFRGRAGWNEQFF.